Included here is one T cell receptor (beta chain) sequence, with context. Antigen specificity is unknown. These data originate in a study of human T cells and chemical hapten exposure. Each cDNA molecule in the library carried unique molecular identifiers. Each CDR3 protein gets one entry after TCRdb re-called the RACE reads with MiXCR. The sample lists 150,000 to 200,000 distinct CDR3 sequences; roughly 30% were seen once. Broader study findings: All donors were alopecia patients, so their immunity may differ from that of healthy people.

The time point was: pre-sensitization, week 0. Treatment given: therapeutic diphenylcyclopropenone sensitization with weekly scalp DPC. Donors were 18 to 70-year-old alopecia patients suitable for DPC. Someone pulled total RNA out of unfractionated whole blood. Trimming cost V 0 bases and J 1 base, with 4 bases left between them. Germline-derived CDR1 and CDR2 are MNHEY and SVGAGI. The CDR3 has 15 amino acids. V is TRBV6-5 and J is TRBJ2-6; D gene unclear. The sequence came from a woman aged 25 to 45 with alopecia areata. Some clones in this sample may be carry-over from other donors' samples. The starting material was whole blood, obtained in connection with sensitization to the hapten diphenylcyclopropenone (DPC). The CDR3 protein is CASSYSGSGANVLTF. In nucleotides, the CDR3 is TGTGCCAGCAGTTACTCAGGGTCTGGGGCCAACGTCCTGACTTTC.